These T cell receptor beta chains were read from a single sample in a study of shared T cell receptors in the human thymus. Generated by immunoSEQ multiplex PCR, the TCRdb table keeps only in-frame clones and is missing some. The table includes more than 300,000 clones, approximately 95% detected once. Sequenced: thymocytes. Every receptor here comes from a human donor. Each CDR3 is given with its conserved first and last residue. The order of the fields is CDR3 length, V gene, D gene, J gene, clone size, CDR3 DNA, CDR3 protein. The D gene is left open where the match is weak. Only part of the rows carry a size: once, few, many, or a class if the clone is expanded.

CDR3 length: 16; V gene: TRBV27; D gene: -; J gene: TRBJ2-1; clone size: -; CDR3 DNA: TGTGCCAGCAGTTTGGTAAGGGGACGAGTTGGCAATGAGCAGTTCTTC; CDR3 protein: CASSLVRGRVGNEQFF
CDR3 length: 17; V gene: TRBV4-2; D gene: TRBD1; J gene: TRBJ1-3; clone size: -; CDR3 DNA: TGTGCCAGCAGCCAAGGGGGGGCGGACAGGGGTGGAAACACCATATATTTT; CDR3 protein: CASSQGGADRGGNTIYF
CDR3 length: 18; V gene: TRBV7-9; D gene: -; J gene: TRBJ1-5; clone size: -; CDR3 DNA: TGTGCCAGCAGCTTAGCCTCAGGGCTCCGCCGAGGGAATCAGCCCCAGCATTTT; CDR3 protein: CASSLASGLRRGNQPQHF
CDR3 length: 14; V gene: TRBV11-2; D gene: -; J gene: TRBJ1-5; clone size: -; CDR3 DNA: TGTGCCAGCAGCTTAGAGTCGGGGAATCAGCCCCAGCATTTT; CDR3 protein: CASSLESGNQPQHF
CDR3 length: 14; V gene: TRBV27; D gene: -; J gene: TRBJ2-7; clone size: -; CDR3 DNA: TGTGCCAGCAGTCCCACCGGGGCCTCCTACGAGCAGTACTTC; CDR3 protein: CASSPTGASYEQYF
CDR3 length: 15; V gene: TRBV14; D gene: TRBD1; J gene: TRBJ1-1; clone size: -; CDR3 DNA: TGTGCCAGCAGCCCCCTGGACAGGGGTCGAACTGAAGCTTTCTTT; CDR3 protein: CASSPLDRGRTEAFF
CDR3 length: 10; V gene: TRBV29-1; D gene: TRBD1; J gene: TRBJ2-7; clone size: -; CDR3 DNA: TGCAGCGGGACAGGGGACGAGCAGTACTTC; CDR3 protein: CSGTGDEQYF
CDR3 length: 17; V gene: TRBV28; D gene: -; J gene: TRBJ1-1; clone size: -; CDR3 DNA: TGTGCCAGCACCCCGGTGGCAGGGCGGGCGCTGAACACTGAAGCTTTCTTT; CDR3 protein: CASTPVAGRALNTEAFF
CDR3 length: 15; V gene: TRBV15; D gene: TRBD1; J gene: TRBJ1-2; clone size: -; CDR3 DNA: TGTGCCACCAGCTTTCACAGGGGGAAGGACTATGGCTACACCTTC; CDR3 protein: CATSFHRGKDYGYTF
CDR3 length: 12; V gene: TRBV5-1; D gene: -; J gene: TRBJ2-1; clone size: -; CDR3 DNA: TGCGCCAGCATCAGTCACTACAATGAGCAGTTCTTC; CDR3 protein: CASISHYNEQFF
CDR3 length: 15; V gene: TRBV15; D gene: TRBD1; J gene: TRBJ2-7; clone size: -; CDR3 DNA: TGTGCCACCAGCAGGGTAGACAGGGGGGGTTACGAGCAGTACTTC; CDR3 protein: CATSRVDRGGYEQYF
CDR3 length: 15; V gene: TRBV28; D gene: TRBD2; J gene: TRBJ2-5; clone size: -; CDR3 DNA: TGTGCCAGCAGTTCACTGGCGGGGGGCGCAGAGACCCAGTACTTC; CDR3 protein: CASSSLAGGAETQYF
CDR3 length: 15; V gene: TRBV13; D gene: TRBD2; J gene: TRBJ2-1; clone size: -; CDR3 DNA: TGTGCCAGCAGCTTTAGACTAGCGGGAGTTAATGAGCAGTTCTTC; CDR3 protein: CASSFRLAGVNEQFF
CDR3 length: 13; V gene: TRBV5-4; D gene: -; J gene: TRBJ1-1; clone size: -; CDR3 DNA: TGTGCCAGCAGCTCCCCACCGAACACTGAAGCTTTCTTT; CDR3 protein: CASSSPPNTEAFF
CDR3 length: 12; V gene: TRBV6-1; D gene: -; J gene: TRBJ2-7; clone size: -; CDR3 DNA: TGTGCCAGCAGTGATGGGGACCACGAGCAGTACTTC; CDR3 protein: CASSDGDHEQYF
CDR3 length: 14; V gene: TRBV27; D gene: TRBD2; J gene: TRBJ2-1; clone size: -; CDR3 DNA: TGTGCCAGCAGTTTACGGGGGGCCTACAATGAGCAGTTCTTC; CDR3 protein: CASSLRGAYNEQFF
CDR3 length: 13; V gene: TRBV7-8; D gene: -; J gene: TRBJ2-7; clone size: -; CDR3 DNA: TGTGCCAGCCAAGGGGACGACTCCTACGAGCAGTACTTC; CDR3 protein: CASQGDDSYEQYF
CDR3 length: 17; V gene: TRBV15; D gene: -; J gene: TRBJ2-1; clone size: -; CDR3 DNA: TGTGCCACCAGCAGAGAAAGAGGCTCGATAAATAAGCATGAGCAGTTCTTC; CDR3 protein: CATSRERGSINKHEQFF
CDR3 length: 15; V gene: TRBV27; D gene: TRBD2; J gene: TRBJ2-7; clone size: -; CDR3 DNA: TGTGCCAGCAGTCACTTAGCGGGAGGGGGCGGGGAGCAGTACTTC; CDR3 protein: CASSHLAGGGGEQYF
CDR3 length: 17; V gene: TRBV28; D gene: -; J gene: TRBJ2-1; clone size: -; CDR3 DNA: TGTGCCAGCAGTTTCGCCTGGGGGCGGATGGGAAACAATGAGCAGTTCTTC; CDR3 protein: CASSFAWGRMGNNEQFF
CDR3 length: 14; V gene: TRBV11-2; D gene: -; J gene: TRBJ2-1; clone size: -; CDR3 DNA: TGTGCCAGCAGCTTTCTCCAGATTATGAATGAGCAGTTCTTC; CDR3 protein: CASSFLQIMNEQFF
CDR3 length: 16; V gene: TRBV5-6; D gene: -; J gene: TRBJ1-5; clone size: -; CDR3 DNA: TGTGCCAGCAGCTTGGGTGCGAGGGGGAGCAATCAGCCCCAGCATTTT; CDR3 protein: CASSLGARGSNQPQHF
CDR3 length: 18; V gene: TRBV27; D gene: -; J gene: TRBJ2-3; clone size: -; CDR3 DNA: TGTGCCAGCAGTCTACCTGGCCCCGGGAGGGGGCGCACAGATACGCAGTATTTT; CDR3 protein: CASSLPGPGRGRTDTQYF
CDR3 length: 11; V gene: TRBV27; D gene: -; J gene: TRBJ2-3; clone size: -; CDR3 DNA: TGTGCCAGCGAAGTATTGGGTACGCAGTATTTT; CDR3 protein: CASEVLGTQYF
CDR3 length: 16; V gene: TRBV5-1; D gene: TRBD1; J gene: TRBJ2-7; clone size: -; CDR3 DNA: TGCGCCAGCAGCGTGGGCAGGGGGCATAGCAAAGGCGAGCAGTACTTC; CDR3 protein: CASSVGRGHSKGEQYF
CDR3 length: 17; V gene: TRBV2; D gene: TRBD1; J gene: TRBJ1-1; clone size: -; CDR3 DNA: TGTGCCAGCAGGGAACGGGACAGGGGGGCCTTGAACACTGAAGCTTTCTTT; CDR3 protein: CASRERDRGALNTEAFF
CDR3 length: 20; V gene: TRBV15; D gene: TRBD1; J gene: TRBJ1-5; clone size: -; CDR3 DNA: TGTGCCACCAGCAGAGATCCCGTCAGGGGGCAAGTAACTAGCAATCAGCCCCAGCATTTT; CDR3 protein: CATSRDPVRGQVTSNQPQHF
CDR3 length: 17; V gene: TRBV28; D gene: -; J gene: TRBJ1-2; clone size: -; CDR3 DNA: TGTGCCAGCAGGTCCCTCCGACGTGAAGGGGCTAACTATGGCTACACCTTC; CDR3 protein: CASRSLRREGANYGYTF
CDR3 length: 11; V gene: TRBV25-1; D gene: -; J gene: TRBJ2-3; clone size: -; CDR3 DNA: TGTGCCAGCGAAACCCGAGATACGCAGTATTTT; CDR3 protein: CASETRDTQYF
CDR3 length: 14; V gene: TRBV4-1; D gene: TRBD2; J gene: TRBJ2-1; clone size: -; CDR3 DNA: TGCGCCAGCAGCCCAAGCGGGAGGAGCAATGAGCAGTTCTTC; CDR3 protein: CASSPSGRSNEQFF
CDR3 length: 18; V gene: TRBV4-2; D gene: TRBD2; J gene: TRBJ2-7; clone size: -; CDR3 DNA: TGTGCCAGCAGCCAAGATCTCGTTTGGGAGCGGGATTCCTACGAGCAGTACTTC; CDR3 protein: CASSQDLVWERDSYEQYF
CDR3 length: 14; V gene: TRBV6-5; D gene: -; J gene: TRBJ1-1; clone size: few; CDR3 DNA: TGTGCCAGCAGTACCGGACAGCCGAACACTGAAGCTTTCTTT; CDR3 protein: CASSTGQPNTEAFF
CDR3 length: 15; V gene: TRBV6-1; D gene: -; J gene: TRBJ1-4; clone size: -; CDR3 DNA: TGTGCCAGCAGTGAAACAGAGCGGCTACGCGAAAAACTGTTTTTT; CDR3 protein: CASSETERLREKLFF
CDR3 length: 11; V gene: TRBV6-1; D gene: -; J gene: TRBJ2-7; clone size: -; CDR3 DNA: TGTGCCAGCAGTGAAGCAAACCGCCCCTTCTTC; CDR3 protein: CASSEANRPFF
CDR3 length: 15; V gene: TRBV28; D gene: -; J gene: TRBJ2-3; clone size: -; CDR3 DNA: TGTGCCAGCAGTTTGGAGCGTGCAATCACAGATACGCAGTATTTT; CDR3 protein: CASSLERAITDTQYF
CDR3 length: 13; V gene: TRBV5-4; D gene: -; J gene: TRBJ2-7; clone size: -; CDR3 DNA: TGTGCCAGCAGCTTAGGACAAATCTACGAGCAGTACTTC; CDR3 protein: CASSLGQIYEQYF
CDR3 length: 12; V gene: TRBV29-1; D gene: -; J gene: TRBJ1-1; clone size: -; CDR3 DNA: TGCAGCGTCGAACACCACAACACTGAAGCTTTCTTT; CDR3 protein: CSVEHHNTEAFF
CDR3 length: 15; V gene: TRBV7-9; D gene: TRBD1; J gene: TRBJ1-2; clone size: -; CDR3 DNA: TGTGCCAGCACCTTTACCAGGGACAGGGAGGATGGCTACACCTTC; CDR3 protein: CASTFTRDREDGYTF
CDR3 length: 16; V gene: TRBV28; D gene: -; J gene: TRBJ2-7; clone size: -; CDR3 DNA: TGTGCCAGCAGCTCAATGGAGGGAGCCAGAACCTACGAGCAGTACTTC; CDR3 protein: CASSSMEGARTYEQYF
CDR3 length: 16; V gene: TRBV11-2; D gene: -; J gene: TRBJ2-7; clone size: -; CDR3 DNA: TGTGCCAGCAGCTTAGGTGGGGGGACAGTACACTACGAGCAGTACTTC; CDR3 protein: CASSLGGGTVHYEQYF
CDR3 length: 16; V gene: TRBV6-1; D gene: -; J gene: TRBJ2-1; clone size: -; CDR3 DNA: TGTGCCAGCAGTGAATTTATCACCCTCTCCTACAATGAGCAGTTCTTC; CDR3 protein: CASSEFITLSYNEQFF